This entry concerns a single TCR beta chain. Its antigen target is currently unknown. One base away there is no much larger clone; base qualities are not given. Taken from the germline V gene, the CDR1 and CDR2 loops are KGHSH and LQKENI. V lost 8 bases and J lost 4 bases, and the count of bases not matched to a germline gene is 5. The CDR3 runs 13 amino acids, cysteine and phenylalanine included. Of the read, only the CDR3 DNA is kept; its 39 bases are in frame from base 1. The sample originates from a study of blood T cell repertoires in COVID-19 (dated by TCRdb to 2018 to 2020). Turning to the overall study: The collaborator samples originated in the United States, Italy and Spain and spanned the acute and convalescent phases of COVID-19. The prospective study material was composed of cDNA or gDNA derived from T cells, B-cell-depleted T cells, or PBMCs. Nearly every sample came with metadata listing a de-identified subject ID, COVID-19 status, age in years and sex. A freely available public database, intended as a resource for researchers studying the immune response to SARS-CoV-2, is where the repertoires were released. Where available, HLA class I and class II types were taken from metadata supplied by the sample provider and were not determined by assay-based typing. Subjects who had been exposed to COVID-19, were actively infected with it, or had recovered from it provided the deeply sampled blood TCRbeta repertoires that made up the dataset. The samples were drawn from two sources: the first 160 participants of the ongoing ImmuneRACE study, and 950 to 1,500 subjects contributed by 6 global collaborators.

Each collaborating institution followed its own protocols to collect whole blood in K2EDTA tubes. Collaborator samples were shipped for TCRbeta analysis as frozen whole blood, isolated PBMCs, or DNA extracted from either sample type. Study-wide conclusions, independent of this receptor: Clinical and demographic metadata were provided uncurated, with the amount varying by source and participant.

TCRbeta CDR3 regions were amplified from genomic DNA by means of the immunoSEQ Assay, a bias-controlled multiplex PCR. Regarding the original processing steps: Within the assay, amplification of reference gene primers was used to estimate how many nucleated cells each sample contained. Sequence reads were collapsed and filtered to measure the absolute abundance of every unique TCRbeta CDR3 rearrangement. For each sample, productive Simpson clonality was calculated as the square root of Simpson's diversity index across productive rearrangements. Imported from immuneACCESS, the table was reduced by TCRdb to in-frame sequences with V and J called. These copies leave out some clones; in studies compared against another copy, an unresolved V gene accounts for under half, and the cause of the remainder is not known. That table gives V, J and clone size, and the DNA gave D and trimming. For this sample the table gives tens of thousands of clones, of which around nine tenths were detected only once. The ten largest clones add up to roughly 12% of the sample.

The sample taken for sequencing was peripheral blood. This TCR derives from a man between 60 and 70 years old with active COVID-19. The chain couples TRBV18 to TRBJ1-1; 9 central bases correspond to TRBD1. The CDR3 in this case is CASRGQGGTEAFF. In nucleotide form, the sequence is TGTGCCAGCAGGGGACAGGGAGGCACTGAAGCTTTCTTT.